The next 25 T cell receptor beta chains were all read from a single sample in a study of cytomegalovirus exposure and HLA in healthy donors (dated by TCRdb to 2015 to 2018). Libraries were made using the immunoSEQ multiplex PCR assay. A mixture of 60 forward primers for TCR Vbeta segments and 13 reverse primers for TCR Jbeta segments was used in the multiplex PCR. This is the immuneACCESS table as TCRdb keeps it, with only in-frame sequences that have V and J called. A part of the clones is gone; compared with another copy, unresolved V genes explain less than half, and the rest is unexplained. The sample profile shows about 130,000 clones; under 80% of them were found once. Of the sample, roughly 13% is held by the ten largest clones. Material: PBMCs. These receptors were taken from a woman in her fifties or sixties in good health and CMV-seropositive.

This chain links TRBV7-9 with TRBJ1-1; D unclear. The germline CDR1 and CDR2 sequences are SEHNR and FQNEAQ (reference sequence). This CDR3 has 12 residues. With 4 bases removed from V and 4 bases from J, the gap between germline ends came to 7 bases. The CDR3 loop is CASSSGVTEAFF. Written as DNA, the CDR3 is TGTGCCAGCAGCTCCGGGGTCACTGAAGCTTTCTTT.

This sequence joins TRBV19 and TRBJ1-2; D is unclear. The germline gives CDR1 LNHDA, CDR2 SQIVND (reference sequence). This CDR3 spans 13 amino acids. Trimming removed 4 bases at V and 3 bases at J, with 9 bases between. The CDR3 region has the DNA TGTGCCAGTAGTACAGGCAGTTACTATGGCTACACCTTC. Translating gives CASSTGSYYGYTF.

This clone was counted only a few times. The rearrangement links TRBV19 to TRBJ1-1, with a possible D match to TRBD1 (6 bases). Trimming removed 4 bases at V and 6 bases at J, with 15 bases between. CDR1 is LNHDA and CDR2 is SQIVND in the germline V gene (reference sequence). CDR3 length equals 14 residues. The CDR3 DNA sequence: TGTGCCAGTAGTAGTTCAGGGGTAATGGCTGAAGCTTTCTTT. It codes for CASSSSGVMAEAFF.

The chain is built from TRBV27 and TRBJ2-7, with TRBD2 matching over 9 bases. Trimming took 2 bases from V and 6 from J; bases not matched to a gene: 11. Germline V CDR1 and CDR2: MNHEY, SMNVEV (reference sequence). CDR3 length: 16 amino acids. DNA of the CDR3: TGTGCCAGCAGTTTAATTAGCGGGAGCTCATCGGGCGAGCAGTACTTC. Its protein is CASSLISGSSSGEQYF.

The chain carries TRBV5-5 and TRBJ2-1; the match to TRBD2 covers 11 bases. The trim removed 2 bases at V and 5 bases at J, leaving 6 bases unmatched. The CDR3 is 16 residues long. Germline lookup yields CDR1 SGHKS and CDR2 YYEKEE (reference sequence). The CDR3 is CASSLPGLAVHNEQFF. The CDR3 DNA follows: TGTGCCAGCAGCTTACCGGGACTAGCGGTGCACAATGAGCAGTTCTTC.

This sequence joins TRBV19 and TRBJ2-7; 9 bases fit TRBD1. The CDR3 totals 15 residues. The germline CDR1 and CDR2 sequences are LNHDA and SQIVND (reference sequence). Trimming removed 3 bases from V and 4 bases from J; junction bases left unmatched: 7. The CDR3 sequence is CASSMWGQGRYEQYF. The CDR3 nucleotides are TGTGCCAGTAGTATGTGGGGACAGGGTCGATACGAGCAGTACTTC.

This clone came up a few times. The chain has TRBV11-1 and TRBJ2-1, with TRBD1 matching 8 bases. The CDR3 is made up of 15 amino acids. V trimming: 1 base; J trimming: 7 bases; junction bases outside the gene matches: 6. The V gene's germline CDR1 is SGHAT and CDR2 FQDESV (reference sequence). In DNA, the CDR3 is TGTGCCAGCAGCTTAGGGGACAGGAGTAATAATGAGCAGTTCTTC. Amino acids: CASSLGDRSNNEQFF.

The chain has TRBV5-3 and TRBJ2-1; 7 nucleotides line up with TRBD2. TRBV5-3 is filed as an ORF, its function uncertain. Trimming cost V 3 bases and J 5 bases; bases outside gene matches: 5. The length of the CDR3 is 14 residues. CDR3 residues: CARSWAGDHNEQFF. The CDR3 DNA follows: TGTGCCAGAAGCTGGGCGGGGGACCACAATGAGCAGTTCTTC.

The chain uses TRBV6-1 and TRBJ1-2; TRBD1 matches 7 bases. Germline assignment: CDR1 MNHNS and CDR2 SASEGT. The CDR3 extends over 16 amino acids. J lost 4 bases, V lost 2 bases, and 10 bases had no gene match. CDR3 bases: TGTGCCAGCAGTGAACTTGTCGGGACAGTAGTCTATGGCTACACCTTC. The encoded protein is CASSELVGTVVYGYTF.

There are a few counts of this clone. The V gene is TRBV2, the J gene TRBJ2-1, with a weak D call TRBD2 (6 bases). CDR1 is SNHLY and CDR2 is FYNNEI in the germline V gene. CDR3 size: 14 residues. Trimming stripped 4 bases from V and 9 bases from J, with 16 bases between. CDR3 DNA sequence: TGTGCCAGCAGTGTAATAGCGGCTGGTGGTGAGCAGTTCTTC. As protein: CASSVIAAGGEQFF.

CDR3 protein: CASSQTTEWNEKLFF. The CDR3 bases are TGCGCCAGCAGCCAGACGACAGAATGGAATGAAAAACTGTTTTTT. V and J are TRBV4-1 and TRBJ1-4; tentatively, D is TRBD1 (5 bases). This CDR3 region has 15 residues. Trimming shortened V by 3 bases and J by 5 bases, and 13 bases separated the two germline ends. Germline V gives CDR1 MGHRA, CDR2 YSYEKL.

This chain connects TRBV6-6 to TRBJ2-2, with D possibly TRBD1 on 6 matching bases. The CDR3 extends over 14 amino acids. Germline V gives CDR1 MNHNY, CDR2 SVGAGI (reference sequence). The V end was cut by 5 bases, the J end by 0 bases, with 7 bases between. CDR3 region: CASSRGTNTGELFF. The CDR3 coding sequence is TGTGCCAGCAGTAGGGGGACGAACACCGGGGAGCTGTTTTTT.

Only one count was recorded for this clone. The V and J genes are TRBV5-1 and TRBJ1-2; D call uncertain. CDR3 size: 13 residues. Germline-derived CDR1 and CDR2 are SGHRS and YFSETQ. V was cut by 5 bases and J by 3 bases, with 11 bases left in between. CDR3: CASSPDGDYGYTF. The CDR3 coding sequence is TGCGCCAGCAGTCCTGACGGAGACTATGGCTACACCTTC. The full variable domain, in which reference TRBV5-1 and TRBJ1-2 provide the parts outside the CDR3, is KAGVTQTPRYLIKTRGQQVTLSCSPISGHRSVSWYQQTPGQGLQFLFEYFSETQRNKGNFPGRFSGRQFSNSRSEMNVSTLELGDSALYLCASSPDGDYGYTFGSGTRLTVV.

The rearrangement links TRBV7-2 to TRBJ2-7; 8 nucleotides agree with TRBD1. Germline trimming cut 1 base from V and 7 bases from J; bases unmatched to any gene: 6. Germline V gene lookup returns CDR1 SGHTA and CDR2 FQGNSA. This CDR3 comprises 14 residues. CDR3 in amino acids: CASSLGQGAPEQYF. CDR3 nucleotide sequence: TGTGCCAGCAGCTTAGGTCAGGGGGCGCCTGAGCAGTACTTC. The complete variable domain, with remaining parts taken from reference TRBV7-2 and TRBJ2-7, reads GAGVSQSPSNKVTEKGKDVELRCDPISGHTALYWYRQSLGQGLEFLIYFQGNSAPDKSGLPSDRFSAERTGGSVSTLTIQRTQQEDSAVYLCASSLGQGAPEQYFGPGTRLTVT.

The rearrangement joins TRBV21-1 to TRBJ1-1; the table gives TRBD1 as D, unverified against the DNA. TRBV21-1 is described as a pseudogene. CDR3 length: 15 residues. The CDR3 DNA follows: TGTGCCAGCAGCAACGGGCAGGGGGGTAAGAATGAAGCTTTCTTT. Its translation is CASSNGQGGKNEAFF.

This clone was observed a handful of times. This rearrangement joins TRBV7-2 to TRBJ2-3; maybe TRBD2 (6 bases). In germline, CDR1 is SGHTA, CDR2 FQGNSA. V lost 8 bases to trimming and J lost 3 bases, with 15 bases between them. The length of the CDR3 is 14 residues. The DNA for the CDR3 is TGTGCCAGCCGCCCCCGGGCGGGGACAGATACGCAGTATTTT. It is translated as CASRPRAGTDTQYF.

The chain combines TRBV10-3 with TRBJ1-2; 7 positions agree with TRBD1. The CDR3 covers 13 residues. Germline lookup yields CDR1 ENHRY and CDR2 SYGVKD. V shed 3 bases and J 8 bases; nucleotides not matched to a gene: 6. For the CDR3, the DNA is TGTGCCATCAGTGAACAGGGGAGGAACGGCTACACCTTC. Translated: CAISEQGRNGYTF.

This clone came up a few times. The chain recombines TRBV5-5 with TRBJ2-7; 8 bases fit TRBD1. This CDR3 comprises 16 residues. The V gene's germline CDR1 is SGHKS and CDR2 YYEKEE (reference sequence). The V gene end was trimmed by 4 bases and the J gene end by 1 base; junction bases not matched to a gene: 10. The CDR3 nucleotides are TGTGCCAGCAGCCTCACAGTCCAGGGGGCTTCCTACGAGCAGTACTTC. It translates to CASSLTVQGASYEQYF.

The chain recombines TRBV29-1 with TRBJ1-3; perhaps TRBD1 as D (6 bases). Trimming removed 4 bases at V and 4 bases at J, with 14 bases between. This CDR3 spans 14 amino acids. Germline loops: CDR1 SQVTM, CDR2 ANQGSEA. This chain's CDR3 is CSVGDRTAGNTIYF. CDR3 nucleotides: TGCAGCGTTGGGGACCGGACAGCAGGAAACACCATATATTTT.

V usage is TRBV5-5 and J usage is TRBJ1-1, with D perhaps TRBD1 (6 bases). Deletions cut 0 bases from V and 3 bases from J, with 12 bases between. The V gene's germline CDR1 is SGHKS and CDR2 YYEKEE (reference sequence). The CDR3 sequence is 15 residues long. The CDR3 DNA follows: TGTGCCAGCAGCTTGGAAGGGACAAGGGACACTGAAGCTTTCTTT. This encodes CASSLEGTRDTEAFF.

The J gene is TRBJ1-5, the V gene TRBV11-2; D unresolved. Trimming took 2 bases from V and 4 from J, leaving 12 bases between them. CDR3 length equals 15 residues. CDR1 and CDR2 from the germline V gene are SGHAT and FQNNGV. The CDR3 region is CASSLSPWSNQPQHF. As DNA, the CDR3 is TGTGCCAGCAGCTTATCCCCGTGGAGTAATCAGCCCCAGCATTTT.

The chain has TRBV2 and TRBJ2-6, with TRBD1 as a possible D gene (7 bases). Germline CDR1 and CDR2: SNHLY and FYNNEI. This CDR3 comprises 17 residues. The V gene lost 0 bases and the J gene lost 4 bases, with 13 bases spanning the gap. As DNA, the CDR3 is TGTGCCAGCAGTGAAGCTGGGGGGACAGCAGGGGCCAACGTCCTGACTTTC. Translating gives CASSEAGGTAGANVLTF.

The chain recombines TRBV6-1 with TRBJ1-2; D call uncertain. This CDR3 contains 15 residues. Germline assignment: CDR1 MNHNS and CDR2 SASEGT. Trimming left V 7 bases short and J 5 bases short, with 20 bases between. DNA for the CDR3: TGTGCCAGCATGAACCCTCCATGGTCTCGGTATGGCTACACCTTC. This codes for CASMNPPWSRYGYTF.

CDR3 in DNA: TGTGCTTCCTCCGGGACAGGCGTTACAGATACGCAGTATTTT. Residues: CASSGTGVTDTQYF. V usage is TRBV12-5 and J usage is TRBJ2-3; 8 bases are shared with TRBD1. Germline V gene data show CDR1 as LGHNT and CDR2 as FRNRAP. The CDR3 spans 14 residues. The V segment lost 11 bases and the J segment 3 bases; nucleotides outside the gene matches: 10.

This clone appeared a few times. The V and J genes are TRBV6-5 and TRBJ1-1; the D gene is possibly TRBD1 (6 bases). This CDR3 has 15 residues. Germline CDR1 is MNHEY and CDR2 is SVGAGI. Between the trimmed V and J ends, which lost 0 bases and 0 bases, there was a span of 8 bases. The CDR3 coding sequence is TGTGCCAGCAGTTACTCCCAGGGGATGAACACTGAAGCTTTCTTT. It encodes CASSYSQGMNTEAFF.